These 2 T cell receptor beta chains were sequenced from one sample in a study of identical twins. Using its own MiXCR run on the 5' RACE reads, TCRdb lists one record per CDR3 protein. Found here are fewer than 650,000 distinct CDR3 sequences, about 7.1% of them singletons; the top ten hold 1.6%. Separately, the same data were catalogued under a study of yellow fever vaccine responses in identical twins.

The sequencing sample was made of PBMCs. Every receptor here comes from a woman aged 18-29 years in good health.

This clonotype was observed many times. The CDR3 spells CASTPTVNTGELFF. Written as DNA, the CDR3 is TGCGCCAGTACTCCGACAGTTAACACCGGGGAGCTGTTTTTT. The chain is built from TRBV5-1 and TRBJ2-2; a weak D match, TRBD1 (5 bases). This CDR3 contains 14 residues. The germline V gene has CDR1 SGHRS and CDR2 YFSETQ. V was clipped by 8 bases and J by 2 bases, with 13 bases between them. Looking up the rest from reference TRBV5-1 and TRBJ2-2 gives the full variable domain: KAGVTQTPRYLIKTRGQQVTLSCSPISGHRSVSWYQQTPGQGLQFLFEYFSETQRNKGNFPGRFSGRQFSNSRSEMNVSTLELGDSALYLCASTPTVNTGELFFGEGSRLTVL.

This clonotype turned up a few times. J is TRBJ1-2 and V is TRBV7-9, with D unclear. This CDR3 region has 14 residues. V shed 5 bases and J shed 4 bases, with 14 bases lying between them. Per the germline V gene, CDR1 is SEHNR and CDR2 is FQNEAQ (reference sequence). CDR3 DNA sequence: TGTGCCAGCAGCAGAGACATAAGCAGCTATGGCTACACCTTC. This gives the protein CASSRDISSYGYTF.